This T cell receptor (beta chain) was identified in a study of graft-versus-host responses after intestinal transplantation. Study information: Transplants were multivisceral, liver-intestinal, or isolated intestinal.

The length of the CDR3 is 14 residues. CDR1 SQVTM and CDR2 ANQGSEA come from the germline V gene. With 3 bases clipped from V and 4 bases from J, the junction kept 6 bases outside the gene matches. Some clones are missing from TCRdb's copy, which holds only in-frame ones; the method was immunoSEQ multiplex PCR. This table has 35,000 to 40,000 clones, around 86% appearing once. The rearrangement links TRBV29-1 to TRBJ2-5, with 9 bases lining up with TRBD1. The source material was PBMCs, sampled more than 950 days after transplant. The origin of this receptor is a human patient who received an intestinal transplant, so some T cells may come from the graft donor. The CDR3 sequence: CSVDRPGQGETQYF. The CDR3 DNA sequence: TGCAGCGTTGACCGACCGGGACAGGGAGAGACCCAGTACTTC.